These 21 T cell receptor beta chains were sequenced from one sample in a study of beta chain features in type 1 diabetes. The authors reverse transcribed all of the isolated RNA, so sequencing captured expressed TCRB transcripts. This table comes from immunoSEQ multiplex PCR, and its TCRdb copy is limited to in-frame clones, with some not included. Of 900,000 or so clones detected, roughly 17% appear once; the ten largest clones hold 0.02% to 0.025%. The sequenced material came from naive CD4+ T cells from blood. The receptors stem from a young woman in good health.

This clone was detected a few times. This rearrangement joins TRBV25-1 to TRBJ2-3, with 9 nucleotides matching TRBD1. The CDR3 totals 13 residues. J lost 10 bases, V lost 6 bases, and 8 bases had no gene match. The germline CDR1 and CDR2 sequences are MGHDK and SYGVNS. Here the CDR3 reads CASSYRGLQAQYF. Here the CDR3 DNA reads TGTGCCAGCAGCTACAGGGGGCTCCAGGCGCAGTATTTT.

V usage is TRBV18 and J usage is TRBJ2-1; D perhaps matches TRBD2 (5 bases). Germline assignment: CDR1 KGHSH and CDR2 LQKENI. Between the trimmed V and J ends, which lost 3 bases and 3 bases, there was a span of 9 bases. The length of the CDR3 is 14 residues. CDR3 nucleotide sequence: TGTGCCAGCTCACCCCAGCGGAGCTACAATGAGCAGTTCTTC. Residues: CASSPQRSYNEQFF.

This clone was seen only a few times. This chain uses TRBV20-1 with TRBJ1-1; no clear D gene. Between the trimmed V and J ends, which lost 3 bases and 7 bases, there was a span of 9 bases. Germline values: CDR1 DFQATT, CDR2 SNEGSKA (reference sequence). The CDR3 runs to 11 residues. The CDR3 sequence: CSASLRLEAFF. The CDR3 coding sequence is TGCAGTGCTAGCTTAAGACTTGAAGCTTTCTTT.

This clone was seen a few times. This chain joins TRBV27 and TRBJ1-2; maybe TRBD1 (5 bases). CDR1 and CDR2 (germline): MNHEY, SMNVEV (reference sequence). CDR3 length equals 12 residues. Trimming removed 6 bases from V and 7 bases from J, with 12 bases in between. The CDR3 loop reads CASRSSGGGYTF. The CDR3 DNA is TGTGCCAGCAGAAGTTCCGGGGGTGGCTACACCTTC.

This clone showed up just a few times. V is TRBV6-6 and J is TRBJ2-2; perhaps D is TRBD1 or TRBD2 (5 bases each). With 5 bases removed from V and 2 bases from J, the gap between germline ends came to 12 bases. This CDR3 has 15 residues. Germline-derived CDR1 and CDR2 are MNHNY and SVGAGI (reference sequence). The CDR3 spells CASSTRDRNTGELFF. CDR3 sequence (DNA): TGTGCCAGCAGTACCCGGGACCGTAACACCGGGGAGCTGTTTTTT.

This clone was counted a few times. The V call is TRBV9, the J call TRBJ2-1; D is possibly TRBD1 (5 bases). The CDR3 totals 15 residues. Germline CDR1 reads SGDLS; CDR2 reads YYNGEE. With 0 bases removed from V and 8 bases from J, the gap between germline ends came to 15 bases. The CDR3: CASSVGTDSGYEQFF. CDR3 DNA sequence: TGTGCCAGCAGCGTAGGAACTGATTCAGGGTATGAGCAGTTCTTC.

This clone turned up a few times. This chain joins TRBV19 and TRBJ2-7, with D possibly called TRBD1 or TRBD2 (5 bases each). V lost 10 bases, J lost 1 base, and 14 bases lay in between. Germline CDR1 reads LNHDA; CDR2 reads SQIVND (reference sequence). CDR3 length equals 13 residues. CDR3 sequence (DNA): TGTGCCACTAGGGGTGGACTTTCCTACGAGCAGTACTTC. Translation gives CATRGGLSYEQYF. Based on the CDR3 plus reference TRBV19 and TRBJ2-7, the full variable domain is DGGITQSPKYLFRKEGQNVTLSCEQNLNHDAMYWYRQDPGQGLRLIYYSQIVNDFQKGDIAEGYSVSREKKESFPLTVTSAQKNPTAFYLCATRGGLSYEQYFGPGTRLTVT.

CDR3 DNA sequence: TGTGCCAGCAGCCTCAGGCCCGGGGAACCGATGAACACTGAAGCTTTCTTT. Amino acid sequence: CASSLRPGEPMNTEAFF. The genes are TRBV13 and TRBJ1-1; D gene uncertain. The V end lost 5 bases, the J end lost 0 bases, and 19 bases lay between the germline ends. The CDR3 length is 17 residues. CDR1 is PRHDT, CDR2 FYEKMQ, per germline (reference sequence).

The chain joins TRBV4-3 to TRBJ2-3, with unresolved D. Germline V gives CDR1 LGHNA, CDR2 YSLEER. This CDR3 is built from 13 residues. Trimming took 1 base from V and 6 from J, leaving 8 bases between them. The CDR3 DNA reads TGCGCCAGCAGCCAAGTTGTTTCGGATACGCAGTATTTT. This sequence encodes CASSQVVSDTQYF.

V gene TRBV7-2 combines with J gene TRBJ2-7; 10 bases are shared with TRBD2. Trimming removed 5 bases from V and 6 bases from J; junction bases left unmatched: 4. Germline V gives CDR1 SGHTA, CDR2 FQGNSA. The CDR3 runs 13 residues. The DNA of the CDR3 is TGTGCCAGCAGCGCTAGCGGGAGTGGCGAGCAGTACTTC. Amino acids: CASSASGSGEQYF.

The chain links TRBV2 to TRBJ1-3; no clear D. The CDR3 is 11 amino acids. Per the germline V gene, CDR1 is SNHLY and CDR2 is FYNNEI. V was clipped by 2 bases and J by 9 bases, with 5 bases between them. The CDR3 sequence: CASSEPGTIYF. The CDR3 DNA sequence: TGTGCCAGCAGTGAACCGGGCACCATATATTTT.

Comment on this clone: Relative to the germline gene, one junction end is altered; a read error may explain this. J is TRBJ2-1 and V is TRBV7-4; 9 bases map to TRBD2. CDR1 SGHVT and CDR2 SQSDAQ come from the germline V gene. The length of the CDR3 is 16 residues. The DNA for the CDR3 is TGTGCCAGCAGATTAGAGAGCGGGAGGAAGGACAATGAGCAGTTCTTC. This gives the protein CASRLESGRKDNEQFF. The whole variable domain, remainder taken from reference TRBV7-4 and TRBJ2-1, is GAGVSQSPRYKVAKRGRDVALRCDSISGHVTLYWYRQTLGQGSEVLTYSQSDAQRDKSGRPSGRFSAERPERSVSTLKIQRTEQGDSAVYLCASRLESGRKDNEQFFGPGTRLTVL.

V and J are TRBV6-1 and TRBJ1-4; TRBD1 might be the D (5 bases). This CDR3 region has 15 residues. The germline V gene has CDR1 MNHNS and CDR2 SASEGT. The V and J ends lost 7 bases and 5 bases respectively, with 17 bases between them. CDR3 DNA sequence: TGTGCCAGCAACAAAGGACACACCTCGAATGAAAAACTGTTTTTT. This sequence encodes CASNKGHTSNEKLFF.

This clone has a count of ten or more. The chain employs TRBV7-9 and TRBJ1-1; D is unresolved. The CDR3 totals 12 residues. Trimming cost V 5 bases and J 10 bases, with 14 bases left between them. CDR1 is SEHNR and CDR2 is FQNEAQ in the germline V gene (reference sequence). The chain's CDR3 is CASSPLGEGAFF. The CDR3 coding sequence is TGTGCCAGCAGCCCGTTGGGAGAAGGAGCTTTCTTT.

The V and J genes are TRBV11-2 and TRBJ2-5; no clear D. The CDR3 sequence is 14 residues long. Germline V CDR1 and CDR2: SGHAT, FQNNGV. Trimming removed 4 bases from V and 5 bases from J, with 14 bases in between. This CDR3 reads CASSWSLLPETQYF. The CDR3 bases are TGTGCCAGCAGCTGGTCTCTCCTGCCCGAGACCCAGTACTTC.

This CDR3 reads CASSLTGVYSNQPQHF. The CDR3, as DNA: TGTGCCAGCAGCCTGACAGGCGTTTATAGCAATCAGCCCCAGCATTTT. The chain recombines TRBV2 with TRBJ1-5; weak D call: TRBD1 (6 bases). Germline V lookup: CDR1 SNHLY, CDR2 FYNNEI. V lost 6 bases, J lost 0 bases, and 15 bases lay in between. The CDR3 runs to 16 residues.

This clone has only a few counts. The chain joins TRBV7-2 to TRBJ2-7; 8 nucleotides match TRBD1. This CDR3 contains 13 residues. Germline V gene data show CDR1 as SGHTA and CDR2 as FQGNSA. Trimming at V came to 5 bases and at J to 4 bases, leaving 4 bases not matched to a gene. Here the CDR3 reads CASSRTGQYEQYF. In DNA, the CDR3 is TGTGCCAGCAGCCGGACAGGGCAATACGAGCAGTACTTC.

As for this clone: This sample includes further DNA sequences coding for the same CDR3. The V and J genes are TRBV9 and TRBJ2-3; tentative D call: TRBD2 (6 bases). CDR3 length equals 15 residues. Deletions cut 0 bases from V and 1 base from J, with 9 bases between. Germline V CDR1 and CDR2: SGDLS, YYNGEE. CDR3 nucleotide sequence: TGTGCCAGCAGCGTAGCGGGAGTAGGCACAGATACGCAGTATTTT. This sequence encodes CASSVAGVGTDTQYF.

This clone was counted a few times. The gene calls are TRBV18 and TRBJ2-1; D is unclear. Germline-derived CDR1 and CDR2 are KGHSH and LQKENI. V was cut by 6 bases and J by 5 bases, with 14 bases left in between. CDR3 length equals 14 residues. The CDR3 DNA reads TGTGCCAGCTCTAAGGTGTCGGAGAACAATGAGCAGTTCTTC. This codes for CASSKVSENNEQFF.

This clone was recorded a few times. The chain employs TRBV11-2 and TRBJ2-3; D is possibly TRBD2 (6 bases). From germline, CDR1 is SGHAT and CDR2 FQNNGV. The CDR3 spans 15 residues. V was pared by 1 base and J by 2 bases, with 10 bases between. CDR3 coding DNA: TGTGCCAGCAGCTTAGTAGGACTATACACAGATACGCAGTATTTT. Its protein is CASSLVGLYTDTQYF.

Only a few counts were recorded for this clone. CDR3 protein: CASSQNGLAGSTDTQYF. For the CDR3, the DNA is TGCGCCAGCAGCCAAAACGGACTAGCGGGAAGCACAGATACGCAGTATTTT. The chain couples TRBV4-3 to TRBJ2-3; 12 bases are shared with TRBD2. V lost 2 bases to trimming and J lost 0 bases; unmatched junction nucleotides: 3. Per the germline V gene, CDR1 is LGHNA and CDR2 is YSLEER. This CDR3 comprises 17 residues.